Sequencing of this TCR beta chain was carried out in a study of blood T cell repertoires in COVID-19. Study overall: Acute-phase and convalescent COVID-19 samples originated in the United States, Italy and Spain. Nucleic acid was either cDNA or gDNA, and it came from T cells, B-cell-depleted T cells, or PBMCs.

Per germline, CDR1 GTSNPN and CDR2 SVGIG (reference sequence). V lost 3 bases and J lost 1, with 10 bases in between. The CDR3 runs 14 residues. As handled by the study authors: The authors estimated nucleated cell counts from reference gene primer amplification. Libraries were prepared by immunoSEQ multiplex PCR; TCRdb keeps only in-frame clonotypes and omits some of them. For V, J and clone size, that table is used; D and trimming come from the DNA. Counted here are about 81,000 clones, 91% occurring once; the ten biggest clones make up about 1.9%. Specimen: peripheral blood. This sequence was found in a woman in her 50s in a cohort sampled during active COVID-19. The J gene is TRBJ1-3, the V gene TRBV30; D is undetermined. CDR3 bases: TGTGCCTGGAGAGGAGGGTTTTCTGGAAACACCATATATTTT. This sequence encodes CAWRGGFSGNTIYF.